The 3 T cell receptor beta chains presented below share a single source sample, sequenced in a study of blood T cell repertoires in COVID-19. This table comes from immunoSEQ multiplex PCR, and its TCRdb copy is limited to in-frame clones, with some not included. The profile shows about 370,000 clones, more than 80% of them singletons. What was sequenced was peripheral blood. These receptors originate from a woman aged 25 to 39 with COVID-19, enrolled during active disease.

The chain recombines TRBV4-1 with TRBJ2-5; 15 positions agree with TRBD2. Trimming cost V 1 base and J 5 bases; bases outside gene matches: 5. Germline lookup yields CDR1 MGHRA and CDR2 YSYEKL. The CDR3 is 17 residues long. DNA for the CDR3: TGCGCCAGCAGCCAAGGGACTAGCGGGAGGGCCGCGGAGACCCAGTACTTC. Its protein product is CASSQGTSGRAAETQYF.

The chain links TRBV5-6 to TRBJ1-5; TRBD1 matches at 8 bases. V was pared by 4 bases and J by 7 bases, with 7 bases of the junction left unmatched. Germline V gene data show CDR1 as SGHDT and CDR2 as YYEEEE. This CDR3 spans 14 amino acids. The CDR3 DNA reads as TGTGCCAGCAGCCCTGGACAGGGTATCCAGCCCCAGCATTTT. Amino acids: CASSPGQGIQPQHF.

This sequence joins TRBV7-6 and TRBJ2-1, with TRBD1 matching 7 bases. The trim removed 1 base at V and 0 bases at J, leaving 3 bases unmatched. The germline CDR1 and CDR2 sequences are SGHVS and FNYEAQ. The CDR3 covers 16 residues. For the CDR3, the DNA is TGTGCCAGCAGCTTAGGAGGGGGCTTCTCCTACAATGAGCAGTTCTTC. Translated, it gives CASSLGGGFSYNEQFF.